This entry lists 17 T cell receptor beta chains sequenced from one sample in a study of STAT5B mutations in CD4+ large granular lymphocyte leukemia. This table comes from immunoSEQ multiplex PCR, and its TCRdb copy is limited to in-frame clones, with some not included. The profile covers 45,000 to 55,000 clones, with under 80% appearing a single time and 1.5% taken by the ten largest. Sequenced: CD4+ T cells from blood buffy coats. The source is a human donor in good health.

The V and J genes are TRBV15 and TRBJ2-3, with a possible D match to TRBD2 (6 bases). CDR3 length equals 15 residues. Germline CDR1 reads LNHNV; CDR2 reads YYDKDF (reference sequence). V lost 2 bases and J 5 bases, leaving 14 bases between the germline ends. The chain's CDR3 is CATSRNRLEEDTQYF. CDR3 nucleotide sequence: TGTGCCACCAGCAGAAATCGACTAGAAGAAGATACGCAGTATTTT.

This clone was found a few times. The chain links TRBV7-9 to TRBJ1-5, with D tentatively TRBD1 (5 bases). Trimming pared 4 bases from V and 3 bases from J, leaving 10 bases between. The CDR3 spans 14 residues. Germline CDR1 SEHNR, CDR2 FQNEAQ (reference sequence). The CDR3 DNA reads TGTGCCAGCAGCTCTGCAGGGATCAATCAGCCCCAGCATTTT. This sequence encodes CASSSAGINQPQHF.

V gene TRBV5-1 combines with J gene TRBJ2-3; 10 bases map to TRBD2. Germline CDR1 SGHRS, CDR2 YFSETQ. Trimming took 0 bases from V and 2 from J; bases not matched to a gene: 3. The length of the CDR3 is 16 residues. The CDR3 is CASSLERGGATDTQYF. CDR3 in DNA: TGCGCCAGCAGCTTGGAGCGGGGGGGGGCCACAGATACGCAGTATTTT.

CDR3 loop: CASSLGGTGASRQYF. DNA for the CDR3: TGCGCCAGCAGCTTGGGAGGGACAGGGGCCTCTCGTCAGTACTTC. This chain uses TRBV5-1 with TRBJ2-7, with 10 bases aligning to TRBD1. Germline V gene sequence: CDR1 SGHRS, CDR2 YFSETQ. CDR3 length: 15 residues. Unmatched junction bases numbered 10, after V lost 0 bases and J lost 10 bases.

The rearrangement joins TRBV2 to TRBJ2-5, with a weak D call TRBD2 (5 bases). There are 12 residues in the CDR3. CDR1 is SNHLY, CDR2 FYNNEI, per germline. Trimming stripped 6 bases from V and 4 bases from J, with 9 bases between. The CDR3 nucleotides read TGTGCCAGCAGAGGTGAGGGAGAGACCCAGTACTTC. The encoded protein is CASRGEGETQYF.

The chain combines TRBV21-1 with TRBJ1-5; the table's D gene call, TRBD1, was not cross checked with the DNA. TRBV21-1 is recorded as a pseudogene. CDR3 length equals 14 residues. The CDR3 loop reads CASSTRDRGQPQHF. DNA for the CDR3: TGTGCCAGCAGCACCCGGGACAGGGGTCAGCCCCAGCATTTT.

In its sample, this clone was seen a few times. This chain uses TRBV5-1 with TRBJ2-1; TRBD1 might be the D (5 bases). The length of the CDR3 is 14 residues. V lost 0 bases, J lost 1 base, and 5 bases lay in between. From germline, CDR1 is SGHRS and CDR2 YFSETQ. CDR3 protein: CASSLEGSYNEQFF. CDR3 coding DNA: TGCGCCAGCAGCTTGGAGGGGTCCTACAATGAGCAGTTCTTC.

This clone was picked up one time. The V and J genes are TRBV18 and TRBJ1-4, with TRBD1 matching over 8 bases. This CDR3 has 16 residues. Germline V gene data show CDR1 as KGHSH and CDR2 as LQKENI. The J segment lost 1 base and the V segment lost 3 bases, leaving 4 bases of the junction unmatched. CDR3 loop: CASSPRGLGTNEKLFF. The CDR3 nucleotides read TGTGCCAGCTCACCCAGGGGGCTCGGAACTAATGAAAAACTGTTTTTT.

The gene calls are TRBV14 and TRBJ1-6, with 7 bases identical to TRBD1. V shed 1 base, J shed 9 bases, and the junction held 6 bases outside the gene matches. Germline CDR1 SGHDN, CDR2 FVKESK. CDR3 length equals 15 residues. The CDR3 here is CASSQGERDSSPLHF. The CDR3 bases are TGTGCCAGCAGCCAAGGCGAACGGGACAGTTCACCCCTCCACTTT.

This clone was detected only a few times. V is TRBV2 and J is TRBJ1-2; tentatively, D is TRBD1 (6 bases). CDR1 SNHLY and CDR2 FYNNEI come from the germline V gene. CDR3 length equals 12 residues. With 7 bases removed from V and 7 bases from J, the gap between germline ends came to 13 bases. CDR3: CASKKGERGYTF. The DNA for the CDR3 is TGTGCCAGCAAGAAGGGGGAACGTGGCTACACCTTC.

This chain links TRBV13 with TRBJ1-5; 10 nucleotides line up with TRBD1. V was pared by 5 bases and J by 9 bases, with 4 bases of the junction left unmatched. Germline-derived CDR1 and CDR2 are PRHDT and FYEKMQ (reference sequence). The CDR3 is 13 amino acids. Here the CDR3 reads CASSATGGTPQHF. In DNA form, the CDR3 reads TGTGCCAGCAGCGCGACAGGGGGCACGCCCCAGCATTTT.

V usage is TRBV19 and J usage is TRBJ1-5, with D maybe TRBD1 (5 bases). V lost 3 bases and J lost 7, with 10 bases in between. CDR3 length: 13 amino acids. Germline V gene sequence: CDR1 LNHDA, CDR2 SQIVND (reference sequence). The CDR3: CASSMGRDQPQHF. Here the CDR3 DNA reads TGTGCCAGTAGTATGGGGCGCGACCAGCCCCAGCATTTT.

The rearrangement uses TRBV7-2 and TRBJ2-7; 8 nucleotides match TRBD1. Trimming at V came to 4 bases and at J to 5 bases, leaving 10 bases not matched to a gene. The CDR3 has 15 residues. Germline CDR1 and CDR2: SGHTA and FQGNSA. CDR3 region: CASSSGGSLSNEQYF. CDR3 bases: TGTGCCAGCAGCTCAGGGGGCAGTCTAAGTAACGAGCAGTACTTC.

The chain combines TRBV6-5 with TRBJ2-5, with 11 bases fitting TRBD2. CDR1 and CDR2 (germline): MNHEY, SVGAGI. The CDR3 covers 15 residues. The V segment lost 4 bases and the J segment 1 base; nucleotides outside the gene matches: 2. CDR3 residues: CASSSLAGGQETQYF. The CDR3, as DNA: TGTGCCAGCAGTTCCCTAGCGGGGGGCCAAGAGACCCAGTACTTC.

The chain links TRBV2 to TRBJ2-2; tentatively, D is TRBD2 (6 bases). Germline V gene data show CDR1 as SNHLY and CDR2 as FYNNEI. Trimming pared 7 bases from V and 3 bases from J, leaving 15 bases between. This CDR3 is built from 15 residues. CDR3 bases: TGTGCCAGCATCCGGGGGTACCCGGACACCGGGGAGCTGTTTTTT. It encodes CASIRGYPDTGELFF.

The gene calls are TRBV9 and TRBJ2-5; either TRBD1 or TRBD2 may supply D (6 bases each). This CDR3 comprises 15 residues. V dropped 3 bases and J dropped 5 bases, with 17 bases sitting between them. CDR1 SGDLS and CDR2 YYNGEE come from the germline V gene. Here the CDR3 DNA reads TGTGCCAGCAGCGCAGGGGACTCAGGGCCGGAGACCCAGTACTTC. Translation gives CASSAGDSGPETQYF.

The CDR3 loop is CASSLGGTGKIGEQYF. The CDR3 bases are TGTGCCAGCAGCTTGGGGGGGACAGGGAAAATCGGCGAGCAGTACTTC. The genes are TRBV5-4 and TRBJ2-7; 9 positions agree with TRBD1. Per germline, CDR1 SGHNT and CDR2 YYREEE (reference sequence). J gave up 6 bases and V 0 bases, and 10 bases lay outside the gene matches. The CDR3 spans 16 residues.